This entry features one TCR beta chain sequence. As yet, its antigen is unknown. The data stem from a study of response to subunit inactivated influenza vaccine. Study-level points and caveats: Only a handful of new T cells, the authors suggested, are recruited with each seasonal influenza vaccination.

Each CDR3 protein is one row after TCRdb ran MiXCR on the RT-PCR reads. The sample contains hundreds of thousands of distinct CDR3 sequences, just over 20% of which appear only once. CDR1 and CDR2 (germline): DFQATT, SNEGSKA (reference sequence). Trimming shortened V by 5 bases and J by 2 bases, and 10 bases separated the two germline ends. CDR3 length: 12 amino acids. The material was PBMCs from blood, obtained approximately 22 months after vaccination. This rearrangement joins TRBV20-1 to TRBJ2-7; no definite D call. This clonotype was sampled from a man between 45 and 75 years old who received an inactivated influenza vaccine. In nucleotides, the CDR3 is TGCAGTGCTGTTGGTCACACCTACGAGCAGTACTTC. As protein: CSAVGHTYEQYF.